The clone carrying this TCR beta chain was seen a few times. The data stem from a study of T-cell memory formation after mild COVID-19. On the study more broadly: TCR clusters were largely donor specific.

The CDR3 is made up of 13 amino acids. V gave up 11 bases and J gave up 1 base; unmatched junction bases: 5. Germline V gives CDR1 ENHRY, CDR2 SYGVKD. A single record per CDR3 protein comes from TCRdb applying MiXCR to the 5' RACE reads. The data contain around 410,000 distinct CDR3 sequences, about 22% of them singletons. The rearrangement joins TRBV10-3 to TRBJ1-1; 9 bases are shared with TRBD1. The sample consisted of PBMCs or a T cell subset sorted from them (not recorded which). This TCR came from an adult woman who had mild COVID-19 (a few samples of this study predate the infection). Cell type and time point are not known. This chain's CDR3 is CAAGQGKNTEAFF. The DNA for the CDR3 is TGTGCCGCGGGACAGGGAAAGAACACTGAAGCTTTCTTT.